The T cell receptor (beta chain) described here comes from a study of shared clonotypes between healthy human individuals. V was clipped by 6 bases and J by 6 bases; unmatched bases: 10. The germline CDR1 and CDR2 sequences are PRHDT and FYEKMQ (reference sequence). The CDR3 is 14 residues long. Data came from immunoSEQ multiplex PCR; TCRdb stores just in-frame clones and leaves some out. Of approximately 2.5 million clones in the sample, just over 90% are singletons; the top ten hold about 0.13%. The gene calls are TRBV13 and TRBJ2-7; 8 positions agree with TRBD2. This receptor was identified in a man younger than 35 in good health. Sequencing input: naive CD4+ T cells sorted from blood. This sample's subset: CD45RA+ positively selected. Here the CDR3 DNA reads TGTGCCAGCAGGATAAGCGGGAGCGCCGGCGAGCAGTACTTC. This translates into CASRISGSAGEQYF.